In this sample, the clone carrying this T cell receptor (beta chain) turned up a few times. Antigen specificity is unknown. The data stem from a study of blood T cells in healthy people across ages. Findings of the study overall: Using unsorted PBMCs precluded a conclusive naive versus antigen-experienced comparison. Possibly, changes in expanded clonotypes were confounded because donor CMV status was unknown. The recorded TCR beta diversity per million T cells decreased in a roughly linear manner with age.

Primers used in a second PCR of roughly 6 to 11 cycles were a sample-barcoded 5' primer and a J-beta primer mix. Each TCR beta cDNA got a 12-nucleotide random molecular identifier. Using its own MiXCR run on the 5' RACE reads, TCRdb lists one record per CDR3 protein. The sample yields 800,000 or so distinct CDR3 sequences, around 62% seen once. The sample consisted of blood. The sequence came from a man in his thirties or forties in good health.

The DNA of the CDR3 is TGCAGCGTCCCCACAGGGGTTGGAGATACGCAGTATTTT. This encodes CSVPTGVGDTQYF. The chain joins TRBV29-1 to TRBJ2-3; 7 nucleotides align to TRBD1. The CDR3 totals 13 residues. The V segment lost 6 bases and the J segment 5 bases; nucleotides outside the gene matches: 8. CDR1 and CDR2 from the germline V gene are SQVTM and ANQGSEA.